These T cell receptor beta chains were read from a single sample in a study of graft-versus-host responses after intestinal transplantation. Here immunoSEQ multiplex PCR was the method, and the copy in TCRdb shows in-frame clones only, minus some. Counted here are more than 90,000 clones, around nine tenths occurring once; the ten biggest clones make up about 0.25%. For these TCRs, the target antigens are not known. The specimen was unstimulated CD4+ T cells sorted from spleen or lymph node cells, collected before transplant. The receptors here all came from a human donor who was the organ donor for an intestinal transplant. The CDR3 runs from the conserved cysteine through the conserved F or W. A D gene is named only where the DNA matches it firmly. Not every row has a clone size; where given, it reads once, few, many or a size class.

>TRBJ1-5|once|NA|TRBV27
TGTGCCAGCAGTTTCCAGGGGTTTCAGCCCCAGCATTTT
CASSFQGFQPQHF
>TRBJ1-2|NA|NA|TRBV19
TGTGCCAGTAGCCTAGACGGATCCTATGGCTACACCTTC
CASSLDGSYGYTF
>TRBJ1-5|NA|TRBD1|TRBV6-1
TGTGCCAGCAGTCGGGACAGGGTGGACCAGCCCCAGCATTTT
CASSRDRVDQPQHF
>TRBJ1-3|NA|TRBD1|TRBV5-1
TGCGCCAGCAGCCCCGGACAGGCCGGAAACACCATATATTTT
CASSPGQAGNTIYF
>TRBJ2-5|once|NA|TRBV2
TGTGCCAGGGGCCAGGGGCAAGAGACCCAGTACTTC
CARGQGQETQYF
>TRBJ2-3|NA|NA|TRBV27
TGTGCCAGCAGTGGCACCGGGACGGCATATTCAGATACGCAGTATTTT
CASSGTGTAYSDTQYF
>TRBJ2-7|NA|TRBD1|TRBV19
TGTGCCAGTAGGGGGACAGGGGCCTACGAGCAGTACTTC
CASRGTGAYEQYF
>TRBJ1-1|NA|NA|TRBV6-6
TGTGCCAGCAGGCTGGGTCTTTCCCCGTGGACTGAAGCTTTCTTT
CASRLGLSPWTEAFF
>TRBJ2-5|NA|NA|TRBV2
TGTGCCAGCAGTGTGTGGGGGCTCCAAGAGACCCAGTACTTC
CASSVWGLQETQYF
>TRBJ1-5|NA|NA|TRBV19
TGTGCCAGTAGTATTACCGGGGGGGTTGGGCAGCCCCAGCATTTT
CASSITGGVGQPQHF
>TRBJ1-2|NA|TRBD1|TRBV5-1
TGCGCCAGCAGCCCGGGGACAGGAAACTATGGCTACACCTTC
CASSPGTGNYGYTF
>TRBJ2-7|NA|TRBD2|TRBV19
TGTGCCAGTAGTCTCCCGGGAGGGGTCTACGAGCAGTACTTC
CASSLPGGVYEQYF
>TRBJ2-6|few|NA|TRBV19
TGTGCCAGTAGTCTAGCCGGGCAGGGCGACTCTGGGGCCAACGTCCTGACTTTC
CASSLAGQGDSGANVLTF
>TRBJ2-7|NA|NA|TRBV21-1
TGTGCCAGCTCGAGCGGTCGTTACGAGCAGTACTTC
CASSSGRYEQYF
>TRBJ1-1|NA|NA|TRBV15
TGTGCCACCAGCAGAGACGGCGGGGGCACTGAAGCTTTCTTT
CATSRDGGGTEAFF
>TRBJ2-3|NA|NA|TRBV10-3
TGTGCCATCAATAGCGGCACAGATACGCAGTATTTT
CAINSGTDTQYF
>TRBJ2-7|NA|TRBD1|TRBV19
TGTGCCAGTAGTATAGCGGCCCCGGGACAGGGAGCCTACGAGCAGTACTTC
CASSIAAPGQGAYEQYF
>TRBJ2-5|NA|TRBD2|TRBV5-1
TGCGCCAGCAGCCCTAGGAGGCTAGCGGGCGAGACCCAGTACTTC
CASSPRRLAGETQYF
>TRBJ2-1|few|NA|TRBV6-6
TGTGCCAGCAGGGACGCTGGACAGTCTTACAATGAGCAGTTCTTC
CASRDAGQSYNEQFF
>TRBJ1-2|NA|NA|TRBV2
TGTGCCAGCAGTGATTTTGGACGCCCGATCTACTATGGCTACACCTTC
CASSDFGRPIYYGYTF
>TRBJ1-1|once|NA|TRBV5-1
TGCGCCAGCAGCTTGGGGGTCACGAGGAACACTGAAGCTTTCTTT
CASSLGVTRNTEAFF
>TRBJ1-2|NA|NA|TRBV19
TGTGCCAGTAGTATGGAGGGCAGGGGCTATGGCTACACCTTC
CASSMEGRGYGYTF